These T cell receptor beta chains were read from a single sample in a study of neoadjuvant anti-PD-1 for oral cavity cancer. The repertoire was sequenced with immunoSEQ multiplex PCR; TCRdb's copy has only in-frame clones and lacks some. Among tens of thousands of clones listed, around 82% were seen once. The sequenced sample was PBMCs, obtained before nivolumab (anti-PD-1) treatment. These receptors originate from a person between 40 and 85 years old with oral cavity squamous cell carcinoma. CDR3s include the opening cysteine and the closing phenylalanine or tryptophan. Fields, in order: clone size, D gene, V gene, J gene, CDR3 DNA, CDR3 protein. A D gene is named only where the DNA matches it firmly. Clone size is shown for a subset of rows, as once, few, many or a class of expanded clone.

few	-	TRBV7-9	TRBJ1-1	TGTGCCAGCAGCTTAGATATGAACACTGAAGCTTTCTTT	CASSLDMNTEAFF
-	TRBD1	TRBV5-1	TRBJ1-1	TGCGCCAGCAGCAAACGGGGAAGGACAGGCCGGAACACTGAAGCTTTCTTT	CASSKRGRTGRNTEAFF
-	TRBD1	TRBV7-9	TRBJ2-7	TGTGCCAGCAGTGCACAGGGGATCTCCTACGAGCAGTACTTC	CASSAQGISYEQYF
-	-	TRBV18	TRBJ1-1	TGTGCCAGCTCACCATCCACTGAAGCTTTCTTT	CASSPSTEAFF
-	TRBD2	TRBV19	TRBJ2-3	TGTGCCAGTAGTGAAGGCGAGGGACTAGTCTTCGTACGGCAGTATTTT	CASSEGEGLVFVRQYF
-	-	TRBV11-2	TRBJ2-2	TGTGCCAGCAGCTCCACCCAGGGGAGAGGAACCGGGGAGCTGTTTTTT	CASSSTQGRGTGELFF
-	TRBD1	TRBV6-6	TRBJ1-5	TGTGCCAGCAGTTACTCTGCAGGGGGGGGACATCAGCCCCAGCATTTT	CASSYSAGGGHQPQHF
-	-	TRBV4-1	TRBJ1-4	TGCGCCAGCAGCCAGCCATCGGGGGCGCATGAAAAACTGTTTTTT	CASSQPSGAHEKLFF
-	TRBD2	TRBV6-1	TRBJ2-3	TGTGCCAGCAGTGCATATAGGACTAGCGGGAACACAGATACGCAGTATTTT	CASSAYRTSGNTDTQYF
-	-	TRBV11-3	TRBJ2-1	TGTGCCAGCAGCTTAGATCAGGGGGGAAGTGGCTCCTACAATGAGCAGTTCTTC	CASSLDQGGSGSYNEQFF
-	-	TRBV19	TRBJ1-5	TGTGCCAGTAGAAACAGATTCAATCAGCCCCAGCATTTT	CASRNRFNQPQHF
-	-	TRBV5-1	TRBJ2-3	TGCGCCAGCAGCTTGCGGGGGCTCAGGGAGGGGGCAGATACGCAGTATTTT	CASSLRGLREGADTQYF
-	-	TRBV28	TRBJ2-2	TGTGCCAGCACCAAGACAGTTAACACCGGGGAGCTGTTTTTT	CASTKTVNTGELFF
-	TRBD2	TRBV7-9	TRBJ2-3	TGTGCCAGCAGCTCTTGGACTAGCGGGGGGTCAGATACGCAGTATTTT	CASSSWTSGGSDTQYF
once	-	TRBV15	TRBJ1-2	TGTGCCACCAGCAGAGATCTCCGCCGGGGTGGCTACACCTTC	CATSRDLRRGGYTF
-	-	TRBV29-1	TRBJ1-2	TGCAGCGTAGGCCTAAGGGGTAATAACTATGGCTACACCTTC	CSVGLRGNNYGYTF
-	-	TRBV4-1	TRBJ1-1	TGCGCCAGCAGCGAACAGAGTTGGACTGAAGCTTTCTTT	CASSEQSWTEAFF
once	-	TRBV2	TRBJ2-1	TGTGCCAGCAGTGAGATGTGGACTACCAATGAGCAGTTCTTC	CASSEMWTTNEQFF
few	-	TRBV30	TRBJ1-2	TGTGCCTGGAGTGTAACAGGGAACTATGGCTACACCTTC	CAWSVTGNYGYTF
-	-	TRBV2	TRBJ1-2	TGTGCCAGCAGTGAACCCGGCAAATATGGCTACACCTTC	CASSEPGKYGYTF
-	-	TRBV19	TRBJ1-1	TGTGCCAGTAGTATTGGGACCCCCATGAACACTGAAGCTTTCTTT	CASSIGTPMNTEAFF
-	-	TRBV10-3	TRBJ1-2	TGTGCCATCAGCGGAGTGGGGGGCAGGGAGGGTGGCTACACCTTC	CAISGVGGREGGYTF
-	-	TRBV29-1	TRBJ2-1	TGCAGCGTTGAAGTGGGAGGATACAATGAGCAGTTCTTC	CSVEVGGYNEQFF
-	-	TRBV13	TRBJ1-1	TGTGCCAGCAGCCTTAAACAGGGCACTGAAGCTTTCTTT	CASSLKQGTEAFF
-	-	TRBV5-4	TRBJ1-2	TGTGCCAGCAGCTTGGCGGGGCAGGGGAGCCATGGCTACACCTTC	CASSLAGQGSHGYTF
-	-	TRBV25-1	TRBJ2-5	TGTGCCAGCAGTCGTAACTCAGGGTTACAAGAGACCCAGTACTTC	CASSRNSGLQETQYF